Shown below are 20 T cell receptor beta chains from a single sample sequenced in a study of CD8 T cells in Susac syndrome. RNA, at roughly 0.45 to 1 ug, was reverse transcribed with random hexamers. TCRdb itself ran the immunoSEQ multiplex PCR reads through MiXCR, one entry per CDR3 protein. Of about 130,000 distinct CDR3 sequences listed, approximately 95% are singletons. Material for sequencing was CD8+ T cells from PBMCs. The origin of the receptors is a human donor with Susac syndrome.

V and J are TRBV6-1 and TRBJ2-3; 9 bases match TRBD2. This CDR3 has 16 residues. Trimming took 6 bases from V and 5 from J; bases not matched to a gene: 12. CDR1 is MNHNS, CDR2 SASEGT, per germline. The CDR3 DNA follows: TGTGCCAGCAGCCTCTTTAAGCGGGAGGAGGGAGATACGCAGTATTTT. Protein product: CASSLFKREEGDTQYF.

The J gene is TRBJ1-4, the V gene TRBV4-2; perhaps TRBD1 as D (5 bases). With 2 bases removed from V and 2 bases from J, the gap between germline ends came to 24 bases. CDR1 and CDR2 from the germline V gene are LGHNA and YNFKEQ. The length of the CDR3 is 20 residues. CDR3 amino acids: CASSQLTSGSGGSTNEKLFF. In nucleotides, the CDR3 is TGTGCCAGCAGCCAACTGACGTCTGGCAGCGGGGGTTCGACTAATGAAAAACTGTTTTTT.

The CDR3 sequence: CASSDGYTSYEQYF. In DNA, the CDR3 is TGTGCCAGCAGCGACGGCTACACGTCATACGAGCAGTACTTC. The chain has TRBV9 and TRBJ2-7, with D hard to call. The CDR3 loop spans 14 amino acids. The ends were cut back, 3 bases at V and 4 bases at J, with 14 bases in the middle. Germline V gives CDR1 SGDLS, CDR2 YYNGEE.

The chain couples TRBV4-2 to TRBJ2-7, with D possibly matching TRBD2 (5 bases). V was clipped by 2 bases and J by 2 bases, with 10 bases between them. Germline CDR1 and CDR2: LGHNA and YNFKEQ. There are 14 residues in the CDR3. CDR3 region: CASSQPTGTYEQYF. The DNA of the CDR3 is TGTGCCAGCAGCCAACCGACGGGAACCTACGAGCAGTACTTC.

This clonotype was counted once. V is TRBV7-8 and J is TRBJ2-1; TRBD2 might be the D (5 bases). Trimming cost V 1 base and J 10 bases, with 14 bases left between them. This CDR3 spans 14 amino acids. In germline, CDR1 is SGHVS, CDR2 FQNEAQ. The CDR3 sequence: CASSLVWLAREQFF. The CDR3 nucleotides are TGTGCCAGCAGCTTAGTATGGCTAGCCAGGGAGCAGTTCTTC. Filled out from reference TRBV7-8 and TRBJ2-1, the complete variable domain reads GAGVSQSPRYKVAKRGQDVALRCDPISGHVSLFWYQQALGQGPEFLTYFQNEAQLDKSGLPSDRFFAERPEGSVSTLKIQRTQQEDSAVYLCASSLVWLAREQFFGPGTRLTVL.

The chain is built from TRBV28 and TRBJ2-7, with 7 bases lining up with TRBD1. Trimming took 5 bases from V and 4 from J; bases not matched to a gene: 8. CDR3 length: 14 amino acids. Germline V lookup: CDR1 MDHEN, CDR2 SYDVKM. CDR3 region: CASSAPTGWYEQYF. DNA of the CDR3: TGTGCCAGCAGTGCACCGACAGGGTGGTACGAGCAGTACTTC.

The chain links TRBV2 to TRBJ2-5; D not certain. The CDR3 totals 9 residues. Per germline, CDR1 SNHLY and CDR2 FYNNEI. Between the trimmed V and J ends, which lost 10 bases and 0 bases, there was a span of 0 bases. The CDR3: CANQETQYF. CDR3 DNA: TGTGCCAACCAAGAGACCCAGTACTTC.

The chain couples TRBV5-1 to TRBJ1-5, with D tentatively TRBD1 (5 bases). V was pared by 3 bases and J by 5 bases, with 15 bases between. This CDR3 has 15 residues. Germline V gene lookup returns CDR1 SGHRS and CDR2 YFSETQ. CDR3 region: CASSYLTTDHQPQHF. The CDR3 DNA is TGCGCCAGCAGCTATTTGACGACAGACCATCAGCCCCAGCATTTT.

This clonotype came up a few times. The chain joins TRBV29-1 to TRBJ2-3; a weak D match, TRBD1 (5 bases). The germline CDR1 and CDR2 sequences are SQVTM and ANQGSEA. The CDR3 length is 14 residues. V gave up 3 bases and J gave up 8 bases, with 18 bases separating them. The CDR3 sequence: CSVETDKGIGTQYF. Here the CDR3 DNA reads TGCAGCGTTGAGACGGACAAGGGGATCGGTACGCAGTATTTT.

The rearrangement joins TRBV12-3 or TRBV12-4 to TRBJ2-3; D perhaps matches TRBD2 (5 bases). Between the trimmed V and J ends, which lost 3 bases and 2 bases, there was a span of 12 bases. The CDR3 sequence is 15 residues long. The CDR3 coding sequence is TGTGCCAGCAGTTTGCCCGAGGGCACCACAGATACGCAGTATTTT. It specifies CASSLPEGTTDTQYF.

V is TRBV15 and J is TRBJ1-1; TRBD1 matches at 11 bases. Germline assignment: CDR1 LNHNV and CDR2 YYDKDF (reference sequence). Trimming removed 2 bases from V and 4 bases from J; junction bases left unmatched: 6. The CDR3 consists of 16 residues. CDR3 protein: CATSRQRGTGGTEAFF. The CDR3 coding sequence is TGTGCCACCAGCAGACAAAGGGGGACAGGGGGCACTGAAGCTTTCTTT. Drawing the rest from reference TRBV15 and TRBJ1-1, the complete variable domain is DAMVIQNPRYQVTQFGKPVTLSCSQTLNHNVMYWYQQKSSQAPKLLFHYYDKDFNNEADTPDNFQSRRPNTSFCFLDIRSPGLGDTAMYLCATSRQRGTGGTEAFFGQGTRLTVV.

This clonotype was picked up one time. J is TRBJ1-2 and V is TRBV5-1; D is ambiguous. The CDR3 consists of 13 residues. V lost 0 bases and J lost 2, with 5 bases in between. CDR1 SGHRS and CDR2 YFSETQ come from the germline V gene. The CDR3 loop is CASSLAENYGYTF. In DNA, the CDR3 is TGCGCCAGCAGCTTGGCAGAGAACTATGGCTACACCTTC. The entire variable domain, with the rest obtained from reference TRBV5-1 and TRBJ1-2, is as follows: KAGVTQTPRYLIKTRGQQVTLSCSPISGHRSVSWYQQTPGQGLQFLFEYFSETQRNKGNFPGRFSGRQFSNSRSEMNVSTLELGDSALYLCASSLAENYGYTFGSGTRLTVV.

CDR3 nucleotide sequence: TGTGCCAGCAGCATCTACAGGGATGGCTACACCTTC. Its protein product is CASSIYRDGYTF. The chain recombines TRBV9 with TRBJ1-2, with D tentatively TRBD1 (6 bases). Trimming stripped 4 bases from V and 6 bases from J, with 10 bases between. CDR1 and CDR2 (germline): SGDLS, YYNGEE. The CDR3 runs to 12 residues.

This rearrangement joins TRBV4-1 to TRBJ2-1; D not certain. The CDR3 contains 14 residues. V dropped 1 base and J dropped 4 bases, with 8 bases sitting between them. From germline, CDR1 is MGHRA and CDR2 YSYEKL. The chain's CDR3 is CASSQGSDYNEQFF. The CDR3 DNA is TGCGCCAGCAGCCAAGGTTCGGATTACAATGAGCAGTTCTTC.

The chain couples TRBV20-1 to TRBJ1-3; no firm D call. Deletions cut 5 bases from V and 2 bases from J, with 16 bases between. Germline CDR1 and CDR2: DFQATT and SNEGSKA (reference sequence). CDR3 size: 15 residues. This chain's CDR3 is CSAPHPTRPGNTIYF. As DNA, the CDR3 is TGCAGTGCTCCCCACCCGACACGTCCTGGAAACACCATATATTTT.

The chain has TRBV12-3 or TRBV12-4 and TRBJ2-1; TRBD2 aligns across 11 bases. Trimming cost V 7 bases and J 7 bases; bases outside gene matches: 9. CDR3 length: 15 amino acids. CDR3: CASISTSGRWNEQFF. DNA of the CDR3: TGTGCCAGCATTTCCACTAGCGGGAGATGGAATGAGCAGTTCTTC.

The chain carries TRBV27 and TRBJ1-5; TRBD1 might be the D (6 bases). This CDR3 comprises 16 residues. Germline V CDR1 and CDR2: MNHEY, SMNVEV (reference sequence). Trimming pared 4 bases from V and 2 bases from J, leaving 15 bases between. CDR3 amino acids: CASSSTGAFRNQPQHF. CDR3 coding DNA: TGTGCCAGCAGTTCCACGGGGGCGTTTCGCAATCAGCCCCAGCATTTT.

V and J are TRBV12-3 or TRBV12-4 and TRBJ2-3, with 11 bases that match TRBD2. Trimming at V came to 4 bases and at J to 0 bases, leaving 9 bases not matched to a gene. CDR3 length equals 18 residues. This chain's CDR3 is CASSSLAGGLTSTDTQYF. The DNA of the CDR3 is TGTGCCAGCAGTTCTCTAGCGGGAGGCCTAACTAGCACAGATACGCAGTATTTT.

The chain carries TRBV30 and TRBJ1-5, with D possibly being TRBD1 (6 bases). In germline, CDR1 is GTSNPN, CDR2 SVGIG (reference sequence). Trimming stripped 0 bases from V and 6 bases from J, with 15 bases between. The CDR3 sequence is 15 residues long. The CDR3 sequence: CAWSVGSGVFQPQHF. The CDR3 DNA is TGTGCCTGGAGTGTAGGATCAGGGGTGTTTCAGCCCCAGCATTTT.

The gene calls are TRBV19 and TRBJ2-7, with TRBD2 matching over 7 bases. Germline assignment: CDR1 LNHDA and CDR2 SQIVND (reference sequence). The CDR3 totals 16 residues. V was clipped by 3 bases and J by 3 bases; unmatched bases: 11. CDR3 sequence (DNA): TGTGCCAGTAGTATCGACCCTCAGCGCGGGAGCTACGAGCAGTACTTC. Translated: CASSIDPQRGSYEQYF.